This entry describes one TCR beta chain. The data were obtained in a study of cytomegalovirus exposure and HLA in healthy donors. Study at large: There were 100 million to 130 million unique TCR beta sequences, drawn from about 179 million T cells, in an earlier analysis.

A multiplex PCR was run with 60 Vbeta primers and 13 Jbeta primers. Produced via immunoSEQ multiplex PCR; TCRdb's table is partial and in-frame only. The repertoire consists of some 110,000 clones, with around four fifths occurring once and the leading ten covering about 1.6%. The donors comprised healthy bone marrow donors. This receptor was identified in a man between 50 and 59 years old in good health and CMV-seronegative. Sequences were obtained from PBMCs.

The CDR3 is CASSPELRDRFYGYTF. CDR3 nucleotide sequence: TGTGCCAGCTCACCCGAACTCCGGGACAGGTTTTATGGCTACACCTTC. The chain employs TRBV18 and TRBJ1-2; 8 positions match TRBD1. This CDR3 spans 16 amino acids. Per germline, CDR1 KGHSH and CDR2 LQKENI. V lost 3 bases and J lost 5; bases outside the gene matches: 11. Supplemented by reference TRBV18 and TRBJ1-2, the full variable domain reads NAGVMQNPRHLVRRRGQEARLRCSPMKGHSHVYWYRQLPEEGLKFMVYLQKENIIDESGMPKERFSAEFPKEGPSILRIQQVVRGDSAAYFCASSPELRDRFYGYTFGSGTRLTVV.